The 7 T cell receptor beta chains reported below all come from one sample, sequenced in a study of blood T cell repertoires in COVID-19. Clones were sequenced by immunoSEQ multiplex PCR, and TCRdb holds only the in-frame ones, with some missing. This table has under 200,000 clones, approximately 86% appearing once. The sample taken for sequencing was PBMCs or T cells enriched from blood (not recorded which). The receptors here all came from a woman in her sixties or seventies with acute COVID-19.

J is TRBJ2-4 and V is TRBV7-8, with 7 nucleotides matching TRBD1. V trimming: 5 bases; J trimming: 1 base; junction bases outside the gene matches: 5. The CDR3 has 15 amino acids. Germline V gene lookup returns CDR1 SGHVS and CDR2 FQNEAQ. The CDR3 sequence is CASSTGQNAKNIQYF. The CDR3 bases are TGTGCCAGCAGCACGGGACAGAACGCCAAAAACATTCAGTACTTC. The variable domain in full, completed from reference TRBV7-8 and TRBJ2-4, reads GAGVSQSPRYKVAKRGQDVALRCDPISGHVSLFWYQQALGQGPEFLTYFQNEAQLDKSGLPSDRFFAERPEGSVSTLKIQRTQQEDSAVYLCASSTGQNAKNIQYFGAGTRLSVL.

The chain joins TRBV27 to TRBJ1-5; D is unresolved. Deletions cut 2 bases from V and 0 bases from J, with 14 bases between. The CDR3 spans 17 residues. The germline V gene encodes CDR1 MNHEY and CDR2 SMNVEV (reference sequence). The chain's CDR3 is CASSLTGITYSNQPQHF. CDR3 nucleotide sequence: TGTGCCAGCAGTTTAACGGGGATTACCTATAGCAATCAGCCCCAGCATTTT.

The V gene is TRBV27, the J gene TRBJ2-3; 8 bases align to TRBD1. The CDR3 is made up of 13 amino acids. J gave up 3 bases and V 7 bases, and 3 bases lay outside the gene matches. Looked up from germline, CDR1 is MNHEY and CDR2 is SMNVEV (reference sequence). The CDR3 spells CASTRTGTDTQYF. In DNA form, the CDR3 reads TGTGCCAGCACCCGGACAGGGACAGATACGCAGTATTTT.

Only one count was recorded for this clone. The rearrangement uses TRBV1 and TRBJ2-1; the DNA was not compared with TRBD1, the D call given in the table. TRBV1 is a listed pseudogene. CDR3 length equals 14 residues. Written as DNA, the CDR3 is TGCACCAGTCTGGGGTGGGACAGAGACAATGAGCAGTTCTTC. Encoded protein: CTSLGWDRDNEQFF.

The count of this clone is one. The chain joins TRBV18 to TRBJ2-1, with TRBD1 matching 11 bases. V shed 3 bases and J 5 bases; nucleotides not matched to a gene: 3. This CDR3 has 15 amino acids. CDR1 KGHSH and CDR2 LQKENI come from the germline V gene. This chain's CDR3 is CASSPGQGVNNEQFF. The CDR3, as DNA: TGTGCCAGCTCACCGGGACAGGGGGTGAACAATGAGCAGTTCTTC.

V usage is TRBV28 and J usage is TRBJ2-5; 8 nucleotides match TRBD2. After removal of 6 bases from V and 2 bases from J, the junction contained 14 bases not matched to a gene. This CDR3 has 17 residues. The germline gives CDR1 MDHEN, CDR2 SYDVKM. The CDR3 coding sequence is TGTGCCAGCAGCTCTTATCTAAGCGGGGGCGTTCAAGAGACCCAGTACTTC. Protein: CASSSYLSGGVQETQYF.

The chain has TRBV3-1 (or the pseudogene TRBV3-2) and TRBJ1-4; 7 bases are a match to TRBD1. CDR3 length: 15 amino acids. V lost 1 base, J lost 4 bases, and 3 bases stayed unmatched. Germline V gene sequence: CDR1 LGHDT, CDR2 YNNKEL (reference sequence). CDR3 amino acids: CASSQGQGVNEKLFF. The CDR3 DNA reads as TGTGCCAGCAGCCAAGGACAGGGTGTTAATGAAAAACTGTTTTTT.